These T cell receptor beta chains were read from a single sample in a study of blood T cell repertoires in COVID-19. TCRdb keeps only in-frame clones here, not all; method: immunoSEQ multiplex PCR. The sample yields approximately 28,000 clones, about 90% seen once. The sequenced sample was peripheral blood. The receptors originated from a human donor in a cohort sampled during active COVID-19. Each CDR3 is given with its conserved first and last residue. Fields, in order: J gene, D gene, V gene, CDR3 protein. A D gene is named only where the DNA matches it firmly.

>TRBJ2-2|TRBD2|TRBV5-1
CASTSSGGTPGTGELFF
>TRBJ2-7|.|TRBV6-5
CASSNRDGGPYEQYF
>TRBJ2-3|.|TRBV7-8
CASSPPGSGTDTQYF
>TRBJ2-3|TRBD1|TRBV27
CASSFTGGFPADTQYF
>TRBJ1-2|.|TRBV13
CASSFRTTELYGYTF
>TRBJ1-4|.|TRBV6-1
CASSDLRGQATNEKLFF
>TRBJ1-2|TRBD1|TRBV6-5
CASTRGQGGEDGYTF
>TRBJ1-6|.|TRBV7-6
CASSLEAGGQNNSPLHF
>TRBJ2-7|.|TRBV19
CATQGLSYEQYF
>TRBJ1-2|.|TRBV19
CASRRNRERNYGYTF
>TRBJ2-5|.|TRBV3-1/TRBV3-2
CASSQDAGYQETQYF
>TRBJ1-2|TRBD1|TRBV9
CASSTTGPGYTF
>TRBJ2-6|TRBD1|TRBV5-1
CASSFSQGAPISNSGANVLTF
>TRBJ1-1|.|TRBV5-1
CASGEGGGWNTEAFF
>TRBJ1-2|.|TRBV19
CASRPTGPYGYTF
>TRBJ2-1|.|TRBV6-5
CATTGTTSYREQFF
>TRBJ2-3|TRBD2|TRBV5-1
CASRDLAGGSTDTQYF
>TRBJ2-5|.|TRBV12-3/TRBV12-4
CASSFEETQYF
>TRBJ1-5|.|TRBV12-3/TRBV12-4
CASSRDKQQPQHF
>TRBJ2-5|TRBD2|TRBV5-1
CASSLTGGPETQYF
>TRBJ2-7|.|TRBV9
CASSPTGFRYEQYF
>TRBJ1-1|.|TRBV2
CASSRTVQGEAFF
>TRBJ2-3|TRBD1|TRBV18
CASSRDRGFSDTQYF
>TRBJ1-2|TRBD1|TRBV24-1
CATSDGQGNGYTF
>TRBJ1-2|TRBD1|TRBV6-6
CASSTGTVEYGYTF
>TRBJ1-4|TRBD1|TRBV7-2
CASSLAQGAGEKLFF
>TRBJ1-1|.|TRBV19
CASSQVRVLGTEAFF
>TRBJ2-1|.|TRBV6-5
CASSYGTPSYNEQFF
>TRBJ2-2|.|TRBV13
CASSLAITGELFF
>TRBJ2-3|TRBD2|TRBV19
CASRLTSASEDTQYF
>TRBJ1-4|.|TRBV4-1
CASSQEYGGLFF
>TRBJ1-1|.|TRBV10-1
CASSLSSSGEDTEAFF
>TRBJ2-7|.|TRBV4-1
CASSQDSGTGTLYEQYF
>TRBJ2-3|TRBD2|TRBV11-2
CASRRGTSGVSTDTQYF
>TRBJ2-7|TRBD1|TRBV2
CASSLDRGREQYF
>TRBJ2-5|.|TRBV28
CASSFGGGETQYF
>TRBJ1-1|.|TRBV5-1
CASSGFGGRSTEAFF
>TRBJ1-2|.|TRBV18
CASSPNSYYGYTF
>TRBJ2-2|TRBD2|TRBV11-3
CASSRTSGNTGELFF